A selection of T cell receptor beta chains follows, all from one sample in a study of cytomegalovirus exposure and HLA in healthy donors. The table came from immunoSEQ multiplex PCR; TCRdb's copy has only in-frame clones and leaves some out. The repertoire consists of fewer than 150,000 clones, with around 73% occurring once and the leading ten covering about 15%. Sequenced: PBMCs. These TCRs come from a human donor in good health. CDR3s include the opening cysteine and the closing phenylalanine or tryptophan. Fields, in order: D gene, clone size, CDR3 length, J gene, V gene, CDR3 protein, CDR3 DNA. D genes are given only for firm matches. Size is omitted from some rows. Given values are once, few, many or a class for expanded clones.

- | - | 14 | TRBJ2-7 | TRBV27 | CASSLNVQGHEQYF | TGTGCCAGCAGTTTAAACGTCCAGGGGCACGAGCAGTACTTC
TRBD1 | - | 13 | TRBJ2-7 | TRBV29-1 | CRVGQGNTYEQYF | TGCAGGGTAGGACAGGGCAACACCTACGAGCAGTACTTC
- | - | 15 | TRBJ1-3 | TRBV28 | CASSSPTVTGNTIYF | TGTGCCAGCAGTTCTCCAACAGTGACTGGAAACACCATATATTTT
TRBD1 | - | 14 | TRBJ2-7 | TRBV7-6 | CASSSGTGWDEQYF | TGTGCCAGCAGCTCCGGGACAGGGTGGGACGAGCAGTACTTC
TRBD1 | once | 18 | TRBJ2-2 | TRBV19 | CASSGGTGRGRGTGELFF | TGTGCCAGTAGTGGAGGGACAGGGAGAGGGCGAGGCACCGGGGAGCTGTTTTTT
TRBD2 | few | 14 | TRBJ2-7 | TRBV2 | CASSGTSGANEQYF | TGTGCCAGCAGTGGGACTAGCGGGGCCAACGAGCAGTACTTC
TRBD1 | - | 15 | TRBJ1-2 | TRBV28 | CASSMGTGEYYGYTF | TGTGCCTCAAGCATGGGAACAGGGGAATACTATGGCTACACCTTC
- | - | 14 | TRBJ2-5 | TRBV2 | CASILGGGEETQYF | TGTGCCAGCATCTTGGGGGGGGGCGAAGAGACCCAGTACTTC
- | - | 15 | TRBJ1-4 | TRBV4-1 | CASSQARGRGEKLFF | TGCGCCAGCAGCCAAGCGCGGGGGCGGGGTGAAAAACTGTTTTTT
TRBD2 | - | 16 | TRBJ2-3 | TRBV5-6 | CASSFGTSGSTDTQYF | TGTGCCAGCAGCTTCGGGACTAGCGGGAGTACGGATACGCAGTATTTT
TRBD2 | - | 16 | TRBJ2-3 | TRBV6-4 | CASSEASGGATDTQYF | TGTGCCAGCAGTGAAGCTAGCGGGGGGGCTACAGATACGCAGTATTTT
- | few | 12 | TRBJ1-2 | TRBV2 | CASRQGNYGYTF | TGTGCCAGCAGACAGGGAAACTATGGCTACACCTTC
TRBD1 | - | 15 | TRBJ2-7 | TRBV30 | CAWSFEDRVVEEQYF | TGTGCCTGGAGTTTCGAGGACAGGGTAGTTGAGGAGCAGTACTTC
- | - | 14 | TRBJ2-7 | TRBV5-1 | CASSDGTELYEQYF | TGCGCCAGCAGCGACGGGACTGAACTTTACGAGCAGTACTTC
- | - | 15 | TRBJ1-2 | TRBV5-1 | CASSLEAGGHYGYTF | TGCGCCAGCAGCTTGGAGGCAGGAGGCCACTATGGCTACACCTTC